The 10 T cell receptor beta chains below come from one sample, sequenced in a study of cytotoxic CD8 clonotypes in ibrutinib-treated CLL. The data were produced by immunoSEQ multiplex PCR, yet TCRdb's version contains in-frame clones alone and is incomplete. The data hold about 270,000 clones, with roughly four fifths observed a single time. The sequences come from PBMCs, collected at disease progression, from a patient treated with ibrutinib. These receptors were obtained from a human donor with chronic lymphocytic leukemia.

The chain links TRBV10-3 to TRBJ1-3; D is ambiguous. Trimming removed 0 bases at V and 0 bases at J, with 9 bases between. The CDR3 loop spans 16 amino acids. Germline V lookup: CDR1 ENHRY, CDR2 SYGVKD. The CDR3 nucleotides read TGTGCCATCAGTGAGTCCGGGTCTCCCTCTGGAAACACCATATATTTT. It yields the protein CAISESGSPSGNTIYF.

This clone appeared many times. The chain employs TRBV10-3 and TRBJ2-1; D not certain. There are 14 residues in the CDR3. Germline CDR1 and CDR2: ENHRY and SYGVKD. V was clipped by 0 bases and J by 16 bases, with 19 bases between them. The CDR3 is CAISESGYDSTHFF. The DNA for the CDR3 is TGTGCCATCAGTGAGTCTGGCTATGACTCGACGCATTTCTTC.

This sequence joins TRBV2 and TRBJ2-2; D is possibly TRBD1 (6 bases). Germline V gene lookup returns CDR1 SNHLY and CDR2 FYNNEI. The length of the CDR3 is 14 residues. The V end was cut by 8 bases, the J end by 4 bases, with 14 bases between. The CDR3 reads CASHQLRGTGELFF. CDR3 nucleotides: TGTGCCAGCCATCAACTCAGGGGCACCGGGGAGCTGTTTTTT.

The V gene is TRBV5-4, the J gene TRBJ1-2; 7 positions agree with TRBD1. J gave up 7 bases and V 4 bases, and 13 bases lay outside the gene matches. The germline V gene has CDR1 SGHNT and CDR2 YYREEE (reference sequence). The CDR3 contains 15 residues. The CDR3 nucleotides are TGTGCCAGCAGCCGACCACGGACAGGTCGATTTGGCTACACCTTC. It codes for CASSRPRTGRFGYTF.

In DNA form, the CDR3 reads TGTGCCAGCAGTCCAACCGGGACAGGGAACACCGGGGAGCTGTTTTTT. This encodes CASSPTGTGNTGELFF. The chain is built from TRBV13 and TRBJ2-2; the match to TRBD1 covers 8 bases. The CDR3 sequence is 16 residues long. In germline, CDR1 is PRHDT, CDR2 FYEKMQ (reference sequence). J lost 1 base, V lost 6 bases, and 7 bases had no gene match.

This clone turned up a few times. The V gene is TRBV5-6, the J gene TRBJ2-3; D uncertain. V was clipped by 1 base and J by 2 bases, with 5 bases between them. CDR3 length equals 13 residues. The germline V gene encodes CDR1 SGHDT and CDR2 YYEEEE. The CDR3 protein is CASSLMVTDTQYF. DNA of the CDR3: TGTGCCAGCAGCTTGATGGTCACAGATACGCAGTATTTT.

J is TRBJ2-1 and V is TRBV6-6; 10 nucleotides agree with TRBD2. V gave up 6 bases and J gave up 9 bases; unmatched junction bases: 14. Germline V CDR1 and CDR2: MNHNY, SVGAGI (reference sequence). CDR3 size: 16 residues. The DNA for the CDR3 is TGTGCCAGCAGACTCCCCTCTAGCGGGGGAGAAGCTGAGCAGTTCTTC. Translated: CASRLPSSGGEAEQFF.

The sample holds a few counts of this clone. The chain has TRBV16 and TRBJ2-2; D gene ambiguous. Per the germline V gene, CDR1 is KGHSY and CDR2 is FQNENV. Trimming removed 2 bases at V and 8 bases at J, with 9 bases between. CDR3 size: 13 residues. CDR3 amino acids: CASSQDRKGELFF. CDR3 nucleotide sequence: TGTGCCAGCAGCCAAGATCGGAAGGGGGAGCTGTTTTTT.

The chain couples TRBV6-6 to TRBJ2-5, with 7 bases aligning to TRBD1. CDR1 MNHNY and CDR2 SVGAGI come from the germline V gene (reference sequence). The CDR3 consists of 14 residues. V was pared by 5 bases and J by 5 bases, with 8 bases of the junction left unmatched. The CDR3 here is CASSLTGNLETQYF. In DNA, the CDR3 is TGTGCCAGCAGTCTGACAGGGAATCTCGAGACCCAGTACTTC.

The chain employs TRBV5-1 and TRBJ2-7; the D gene is possibly TRBD1 (6 bases). The V end was cut by 2 bases, the J end by 5 bases, with 11 bases between. The CDR3 has 13 amino acids. Germline values: CDR1 SGHRS, CDR2 YFSETQ. CDR3 loop: CASSFTGIDEQYF. For the CDR3, the DNA is TGCGCCAGCAGCTTCACAGGGATAGACGAGCAGTACTTC.